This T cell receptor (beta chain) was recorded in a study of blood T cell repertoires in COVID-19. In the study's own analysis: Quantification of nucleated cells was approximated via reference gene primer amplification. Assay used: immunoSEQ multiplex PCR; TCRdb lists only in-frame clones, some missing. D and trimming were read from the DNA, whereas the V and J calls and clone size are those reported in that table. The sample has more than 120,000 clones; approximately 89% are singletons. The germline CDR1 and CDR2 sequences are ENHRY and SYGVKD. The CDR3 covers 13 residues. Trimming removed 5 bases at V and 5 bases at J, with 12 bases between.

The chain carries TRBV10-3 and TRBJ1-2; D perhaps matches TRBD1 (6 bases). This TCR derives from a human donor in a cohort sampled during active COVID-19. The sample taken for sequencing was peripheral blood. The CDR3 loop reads CAISTGTRYGYTF. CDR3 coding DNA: TGTGCCATCAGTACCGGGACACGTTATGGCTACACCTTC.